Below, 5 T cell receptor beta chains from the same sample are listed, as sequenced in a study of cytomegalovirus exposure and HLA in healthy donors. PCR primers comprised 60 Vbeta and 13 Jbeta primers. Assay used: immunoSEQ multiplex PCR; TCRdb lists only in-frame clones, some missing. The repertoire table contains about 60,000 clones. Source material: PBMCs. These receptors all come from a man aged 45-65 years in good health and CMV-seropositive.

The chain recombines TRBV5-4 with TRBJ2-3, with 10 bases identical to TRBD2. Per the germline V gene, CDR1 is SGHNT and CDR2 is YYREEE (reference sequence). The CDR3 is 15 amino acids. Trimming took 4 bases from V and 5 from J; bases not matched to a gene: 7. The CDR3 loop reads CASSPSGGLRDTQYF. For the CDR3, the DNA is TGTGCCAGCAGCCCTAGCGGGGGCTTACGAGATACGCAGTATTTT.

The genes are TRBV2 and TRBJ1-5; 9 nucleotides agree with TRBD1. The CDR3 consists of 17 residues. With V trimmed by 6 bases and J by 0 bases, 9 bases remained unmatched. The V gene's germline CDR1 is SNHLY and CDR2 FYNNEI. The CDR3 region is CASSKEGTGYSNQPQHF. CDR3 nucleotide sequence: TGTGCCAGCAGCAAAGAGGGGACAGGGTATAGCAATCAGCCCCAGCATTTT.

The J gene is TRBJ1-5, the V gene TRBV7-8, with no clear D. This CDR3 has 12 amino acids. The ends were cut back, 2 bases at V and 7 bases at J, with 6 bases in the middle. Germline CDR1 reads SGHVS; CDR2 reads FQNEAQ. The chain's CDR3 is CASSLNSQPQHF. The CDR3 bases are TGTGCCAGCAGCTTAAACAGCCAGCCCCAGCATTTT.

The V call is TRBV19, the J call TRBJ2-7; D is perhaps TRBD1 (6 bases). CDR1 is LNHDA and CDR2 is SQIVND in the germline V gene (reference sequence). CDR3 length: 16 amino acids. Between the trimmed V and J ends, which lost 5 bases and 2 bases, there was a span of 19 bases. Written as DNA, the CDR3 is TGTGCCAGTAGTTTCGACCCCAGGGGTTCTACCTACGAGCAGTACTTC. Translating gives CASSFDPRGSTYEQYF.

The chain is built from TRBV6-5 and TRBJ1-4; 7 nucleotides match TRBD1. The junction had 6 bases not matched to a gene; V was cut back by 6 bases and J by 8 bases. This CDR3 has 13 amino acids. Germline V CDR1 and CDR2: MNHEY, SVGAGI. CDR3 sequence (DNA): TGTGCCAGCAGACTTCAGGGGGAGGAAAAACTGTTTTTT. Protein: CASRLQGEEKLFF.